This TCR beta chain was sequenced during a study of graft-versus-host responses after intestinal transplantation. The sample holds one count of this clone. Its antigen is still unknown. Here immunoSEQ multiplex PCR was the method, and the copy in TCRdb shows in-frame clones only, minus some. The data contain 90,000 to 130,000 clones, roughly 93% of them singletons. Sequences were derived from unstimulated CD8+ T cells sorted from spleen or lymph node cells, sampled before intestinal transplant. The receptor's source is a human donor who received an intestinal transplant.

The CDR3 sequence: CASSLERLVDTQYF. CDR3 bases: TGCGCCAGCAGCTTGGAGAGACTAGTAGATACGCAGTATTTT. The chain employs TRBV5-1 and TRBJ2-3; maybe TRBD2 (6 bases). Trimming removed 0 bases from V and 5 bases from J, with 10 bases in between. The length of the CDR3 is 14 residues. The germline V gene encodes CDR1 SGHRS and CDR2 YFSETQ.